This entry features one T cell receptor (beta chain) sequence. This entry comes from a study of blood T cell repertoires in COVID-19. In the original analysis: Reference gene primer amplification in the assay estimated nucleated cell counts. The protocol was immunoSEQ multiplex PCR, while the TCRdb copy is restricted to in-frame clones and leaves out a portion. Clone size and the V and J calls come from that table; the DNA yielded D and trimming. Of roughly 310,000 clones listed, over 75% are singletons. The CDR3 has 15 residues. Trimming removed 5 bases from V and 7 bases from J, with 17 bases in between. Germline V gives CDR1 SNHLY, CDR2 FYNNEI.

The source of this sequence is a woman between 40 and 50 years old who had recovered from COVID-19. The source material was PBMCs or T cells enriched from blood (not recorded which). The chain links TRBV2 to TRBJ2-2; D is possibly TRBD1 (6 bases). The CDR3 DNA reads as TGTGCCAGCAGTCAACGTTTGGGGGCGGACGGGGAGCTGTTTTTT. It translates to CASSQRLGADGELFF.